The 5 T cell receptor beta chains below were found in one sample sequenced in a study of OX40 agonist ivuxolimab in advanced cancers. Data came from immunoSEQ multiplex PCR; TCRdb stores just in-frame clones and leaves some out. The table includes tens of thousands of clones, under 90% detected once. The material was CD4+ or CD8+ T cells sorted from blood, obtained in a trial of the OX40 agonist ivuxolimab. These receptors all stem from an adult with an advanced solid tumor such as melanoma, head and neck, liver or kidney cancer.

V gene TRBV5-1 combines with J gene TRBJ2-7, with 7 bases identical to TRBD2. The CDR3 contains 14 residues. The ends lost 3 bases at V and 3 bases at J; junction bases unmatched: 6. Germline V CDR1 and CDR2: SGHRS, YFSETQ. CDR3 residues: CASSSTGGNYEQYF. The CDR3 nucleotides read TGCGCCAGCAGCTCAACCGGGGGGAACTACGAGCAGTACTTC.

This sequence joins TRBV10-3 and TRBJ2-7; D might be TRBD1 (5 bases). The germline CDR1 and CDR2 sequences are ENHRY and SYGVKD. The CDR3 is 13 amino acids. V was shortened by 4 bases and J by 6 bases, with 13 bases between the two germline ends. Here the CDR3 reads CAISGVGVGEQYF. The CDR3 nucleotides read TGTGCCATCAGTGGCGTAGGGGTGGGCGAGCAGTACTTC.

This CDR3 reads CAILAGPTYEQYF. CDR3 nucleotides: TGTGCCATTCTAGCGGGTCCCACCTACGAGCAGTACTTC. V usage is TRBV10-3 and J usage is TRBJ2-7, with 8 bases that match TRBD2. There are 13 residues in the CDR3. The V and J ends lost 9 bases and 2 bases, in that order; junction bases with no gene match: 6. From germline, CDR1 is ENHRY and CDR2 SYGVKD.

CDR3 sequence (DNA): TGTGCCAGCAGCTTAGGTGTTAGCGGTTACACAGATACGCAGTATTTT. Encoded protein: CASSLGVSGYTDTQYF. V and J are TRBV7-2 and TRBJ2-3; the D gene is possibly TRBD2 (6 bases). The CDR3 length is 16 residues. Germline V lookup: CDR1 SGHTA, CDR2 FQGNSA. Trimming pared 1 base from V and 2 bases from J, leaving 13 bases between.

This sequence joins TRBV7-6 and TRBJ2-5; weak D call: TRBD2 (5 bases). The CDR3 covers 17 residues. Germline V lookup: CDR1 SGHVS, CDR2 FNYEAQ. V lost 5 bases, J lost 5 bases, and 24 bases lay in between. The CDR3: CASSTSPGPGGPETQYF. CDR3 nucleotide sequence: TGTGCCAGCAGCACCTCCCCCGGGCCAGGAGGACCCGAGACCCAGTACTTC.